The 15 T cell receptor beta chains below come from one sample, sequenced in a study of PD-1 blockade in mismatch repair-deficient tumors. This table comes from immunoSEQ multiplex PCR, and its TCRdb copy is limited to in-frame clones, with some not included. The sample has under 95,000 clones; over 75% are singletons. This specimen was peripheral blood, taken 12 weeks after starting pembrolizumab. Receptors originate from an adult with mismatch repair-deficient cancer.

The genes are TRBV27 and TRBJ2-7, with TRBD2 as a possible D gene (5 bases). CDR3 length equals 14 residues. Germline V gene sequence: CDR1 MNHEY, CDR2 SMNVEV (reference sequence). The germline V and J ends were trimmed by 8 bases and 1 base, with 15 bases remaining between them. CDR3 sequence reads: CASQLGEASYEQYF. CDR3 DNA sequence: TGTGCCAGCCAGTTGGGAGAGGCGTCCTACGAGCAGTACTTC.

The chain couples TRBV7-2 to TRBJ2-7; TRBD2 matches 11 bases. Germline V lookup: CDR1 SGHTA, CDR2 FQGNSA. The CDR3 extends over 16 amino acids. V shed 5 bases, J shed 2 bases, and the junction held 8 bases outside the gene matches. CDR3 protein: CASSKPGLAAPYEQYF. The CDR3 DNA reads as TGTGCCAGCAGCAAGCCGGGACTAGCGGCCCCCTACGAGCAGTACTTC.

V and J are TRBV6-5 and TRBJ1-4; D might be TRBD1 (5 bases). Germline V lookup: CDR1 MNHEY, CDR2 SVGAGI. This CDR3 comprises 15 residues. V gave up 9 bases and J gave up 7 bases, with 21 bases separating them. For the CDR3, the DNA is TGTGCCAGTACTACCACCGGGACGAGGGGTGAAAAACTGTTTTTT. Amino acid sequence: CASTTTGTRGEKLFF.

V gene TRBV5-6 combines with J gene TRBJ2-1; 14 nucleotides line up with TRBD2. V gave up 4 bases and J gave up 1 base; unmatched junction bases: 7. This CDR3 is 18 amino acids long. Germline CDR1 and CDR2: SGHDT and YYEEEE. The CDR3 region is CASSRGTSGSGSYNEQFF. As DNA, the CDR3 is TGTGCCAGCAGCCGCGGGACTAGCGGGAGTGGGTCCTACAATGAGCAGTTCTTC.

This chain joins TRBV11-2 and TRBJ2-3; possible D gene TRBD2, 6 bases. The CDR3 is 15 amino acids. The V end was cut by 3 bases, the J end by 2 bases, with 12 bases between. The germline V gene encodes CDR1 SGHAT and CDR2 FQNNGV. CDR3 in DNA: TGTGCCAGCAGCTTCTCGACTAGACCCACAGATACGCAGTATTTT. Protein sequence: CASSFSTRPTDTQYF.

The J gene is TRBJ2-2, the V gene TRBV7-3; TRBD2 matches 9 bases. J lost 0 bases, V lost 2 bases, and 1 base had no gene match. The CDR3 has 16 residues. Germline CDR1 and CDR2: SGHTA and FQGTGA. DNA for the CDR3: TGTGCCAGCAGCTTAGCGGGAGGGCCGAACACCGGGGAGCTGTTTTTT. It specifies CASSLAGGPNTGELFF.

CDR3 sequence: CASSSTSGPYNEQFF. Here the CDR3 DNA reads TGTGCCAGTAGTTCGACTAGCGGGCCCTACAATGAGCAGTTCTTC. This chain joins TRBV19 and TRBJ2-1; TRBD2 agrees at 10 bases. Per the germline V gene, CDR1 is LNHDA and CDR2 is SQIVND (reference sequence). Trimming cost V 5 bases and J 2 bases; bases outside gene matches: 3. The CDR3 spans 15 residues. The full variable domain, with the rest looked up from reference TRBV19 and TRBJ2-1, is DGGITQSPKYLFRKEGQNVTLSCEQNLNHDAMYWYRQDPGQGLRLIYYSQIVNDFQKGDIAEGYSVSREKKESFPLTVTSAQKNPTAFYLCASSSTSGPYNEQFFGPGTRLTVL.

In this sample, this clone turned up once. The CDR3 sequence: CASSVVALGAGGYTF. The CDR3 nucleotides read TGTGCCAGCAGCGTAGTGGCTCTGGGGGCCGGTGGCTACACCTTC. The rearrangement links TRBV9 to TRBJ1-2; TRBD1 is a possible D gene (6 bases). The germline V gene has CDR1 SGDLS and CDR2 YYNGEE. The CDR3 runs 15 residues. The germline V and J ends were trimmed by 0 bases and 7 bases, with 16 bases remaining between them.

The chain recombines TRBV5-4 with TRBJ2-7, with 7 bases lining up with TRBD1. J was trimmed by 6 bases and V by 4 bases; bases with no gene match: 13. Germline V CDR1 and CDR2: SGHNT, YYREEE (reference sequence). The CDR3 spans 15 residues. The CDR3 DNA sequence: TGTGCCAGCAGCAGAGGGAGACAGGGACCGGTCGAGCAGTACTTC. As protein: CASSRGRQGPVEQYF.

This clone turned up a few times. The V call is TRBV27, the J call TRBJ1-1; D perhaps matches TRBD1 (6 bases). The germline V and J ends were trimmed by 1 base and 5 bases, with 8 bases remaining between them. In germline, CDR1 is MNHEY, CDR2 SMNVEV (reference sequence). CDR3 length equals 13 residues. The CDR3 DNA reads as TGTGCCAGCAGTTTATTCAGGGGAACTGAAGCTTTCTTT. Its translation is CASSLFRGTEAFF.

This chain joins TRBV19 and TRBJ2-5, with TRBD2 identical over 7 bases. Germline V CDR1 and CDR2: LNHDA, SQIVND (reference sequence). CDR3 size: 16 residues. Unmatched junction bases numbered 12, after V lost 4 bases and J lost 4 bases. Written as DNA, the CDR3 is TGTGCCAGTAGTAAACCGACTAGCCCCCTGGGAGAGACCCAGTACTTC. Encoded protein: CASSKPTSPLGETQYF.

This clone has just a few counts. J is TRBJ2-6 and V is TRBV9; maybe TRBD1 (6 bases). The CDR3 runs to 14 residues. V lost 4 bases and J lost 8, with 13 bases in between. Germline CDR1 and CDR2: SGDLS and YYNGEE. CDR3 region: CASSPHRETNVLTF. The CDR3 DNA is TGTGCCAGCAGCCCGCACAGGGAGACCAACGTCCTGACTTTC.

The V gene is TRBV25-1, the J gene TRBJ2-2; 14 bases line up with TRBD2. V shed 3 bases, J shed 4 bases, and the junction held 4 bases outside the gene matches. The CDR3 is made up of 17 amino acids. CDR1 is MGHDK, CDR2 SYGVNS, per germline. The CDR3 here is CASSDPGLAGATGELFF. The DNA of the CDR3 is TGTGCCAGCAGTGATCCGGGACTAGCGGGAGCCACCGGGGAGCTGTTTTTT.

This clone was recorded once. The chain recombines TRBV6-5 with TRBJ2-7; 11 bases line up with TRBD2. The V gene end was trimmed by 0 bases and the J gene end by 2 bases; junction bases not matched to a gene: 3. The length of the CDR3 is 16 residues. The V gene's germline CDR1 is MNHEY and CDR2 SVGAGI. The CDR3 is CASSYSSGRATYEQYF. DNA for the CDR3: TGTGCCAGCAGTTACTCTAGCGGGAGGGCCACCTACGAGCAGTACTTC.

This chain links TRBV18 with TRBJ1-3; D uncertain. CDR1 and CDR2 from the germline V gene are KGHSH and LQKENI. This CDR3 has 14 residues. V shed 6 bases and J shed 1 base, with 10 bases lying between them. DNA of the CDR3: TGTGCCAGCTCCGAGGGCGGGTCTGGAAACACCATATATTTT. As protein: CASSEGGSGNTIYF.